This T cell receptor beta chain was identified during a study of identical twins. General study findings and limits: With monozygotic twins, out-of-frame TCR alpha sharing exceeded what models estimated.

Comment on this clonotype: Its antigen is not identified.

Germline V gene sequence: CDR1 DFQATT, CDR2 SNEGSKA (reference sequence). Trimming cost V 0 bases and J 7 bases; bases outside gene matches: 8. This CDR3 has 15 residues. TCRdb called the 5' RACE reads again in MiXCR, with one record for every CDR3 protein. Among about 700,000 distinct CDR3 sequences listed, around 6% were seen once. The chain uses TRBV20-1 and TRBJ2-1; 8 nucleotides match TRBD2. The sequenced material came from naive T cells sorted from blood. The clonotype originates from a young man in good health. The CDR3 sequence: CSARDQGTRPNEQFF. For the CDR3, the DNA is TGCAGTGCTAGAGATCAAGGGACTAGACCAAATGAGCAGTTCTTC.